The 5 T cell receptor beta chains presented below share a single source sample, sequenced in a study of blood T cell repertoires in COVID-19. Profiling relied on immunoSEQ multiplex PCR, and the TCRdb table lists in-frame clones only, not all of them. The data contain roughly 180,000 clones, over 80% of them singletons. Sequenced material: PBMCs or T cells enriched from blood (not recorded which). Receptors originate from a woman aged 55-70 years who had recovered from COVID-19.

V usage is TRBV3-1 (or the pseudogene TRBV3-2) and J usage is TRBJ1-1; TRBD1 matches at 10 bases. Germline CDR1 and CDR2: LGHDT and YNNKEL (reference sequence). This CDR3 is 15 amino acids long. Losses at the gene ends were 5 bases for V and 5 bases for J; bases not matched to a gene: 8. CDR3 residues: CASSGRDRGVTEAFF. The CDR3 DNA is TGTGCCAGCAGCGGCCGGGACAGGGGAGTAACTGAAGCTTTCTTT.

This chain links TRBV6-1 with TRBJ2-4; perhaps TRBD1 as D (5 bases). The CDR3 runs to 14 residues. Germline values: CDR1 MNHNS, CDR2 SASEGT. V shed 2 bases and J shed 6 bases, with 11 bases lying between them. CDR3 sequence: CASSESKGLNIQYF. The CDR3 DNA reads as TGTGCCAGCAGTGAATCGAAGGGGTTAAACATTCAGTACTTC.

This chain joins TRBV4-2 and TRBJ1-2, with TRBD1 as a possible D gene (6 bases). The CDR3 runs to 15 residues. The germline V and J ends were trimmed by 0 bases and 4 bases, with 12 bases remaining between them. Germline-derived CDR1 and CDR2 are LGHNA and YNFKEQ. CDR3 sequence reads: CASSQDRPDSYGYTF. DNA for the CDR3: TGTGCCAGCAGCCAAGACCGCCCGGACAGCTATGGCTACACCTTC.

The chain employs TRBV4-2 and TRBJ1-5; D is unresolved. V lost 1 base, J lost 1 base, and 8 bases lay in between. Per the germline V gene, CDR1 is LGHNA and CDR2 is YNFKEQ. The CDR3 is 15 residues long. The CDR3 reads CASSQAIFSNQPQHF. Written as DNA, the CDR3 is TGTGCCAGCAGCCAAGCTATTTTCAGCAATCAGCCCCAGCATTTT.

This sequence joins TRBV7-2 and TRBJ2-1, with a weak D call TRBD2 (6 bases). This CDR3 is 17 amino acids long. V was clipped by 0 bases and J by 0 bases, with 12 bases between them. Germline V lookup: CDR1 SGHTA, CDR2 FQGNSA. CDR3 protein: CASSLAPRGTSYNEQFF. CDR3 DNA sequence: TGTGCCAGCAGCTTAGCGCCGCGCGGGACCTCCTACAATGAGCAGTTCTTC.